The sequence of this T cell receptor (beta chain) was determined in a study of metastatic and nonmetastatic thyroid tumors. Overall study: Across peripheral blood and tumor or nodule tissue samples taken from malignant and benign thyroid patients, the repertoires were compared with one another.

Of note for this clone: The antigen remains undetermined.

Study-wide results and limits: According to reports, the diversity of TCR beta was significantly higher in malignant thyroid tumors than in benign nodules, and this held in both blood and tumor samples.

No patient had received any treatment before thyroid surgery. Authors' processing steps: CDR3 differences across clinicopathological groups were used to build a distant-metastasis classifier for papillary thyroid cancer. TCRdb called clones again from the PCR reads with MiXCR. None of the V and J calls come from the authors' own analysis; TCRdb made them. This sample carries roughly 30,000 clones, around 25% of them seen once, and the ten largest clones take roughly 15%. Trimming stripped 3 bases from V and 5 bases from J, with 11 bases between. Germline CDR1 reads DFQATT; CDR2 reads SNEGSKA (reference sequence). The CDR3 length is 13 residues.

The V and J genes are TRBV20-1 and TRBJ1-5; D is unclear. The origin of this receptor is a female donor with papillary thyroid cancer or a benign thyroid nodule (not recorded which). Some clones in this sample may be carry-over from other donors' samples. Input material: blood. CDR3 sequence (DNA): TGCAGTGCTAGTCTCGCTGGCGATCAGCCCCAGCATTTT. Translating gives CSASLAGDQPQHF.